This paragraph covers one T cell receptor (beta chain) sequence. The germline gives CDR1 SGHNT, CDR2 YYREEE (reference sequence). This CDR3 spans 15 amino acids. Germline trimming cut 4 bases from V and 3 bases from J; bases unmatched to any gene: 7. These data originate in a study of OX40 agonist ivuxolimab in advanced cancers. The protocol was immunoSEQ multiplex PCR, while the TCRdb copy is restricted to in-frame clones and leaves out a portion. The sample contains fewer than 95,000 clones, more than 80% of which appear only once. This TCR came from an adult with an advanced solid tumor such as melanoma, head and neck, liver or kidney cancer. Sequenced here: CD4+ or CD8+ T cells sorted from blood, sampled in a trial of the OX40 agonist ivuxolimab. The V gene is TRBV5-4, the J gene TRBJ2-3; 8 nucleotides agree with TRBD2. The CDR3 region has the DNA TGTGCCAGCAGCATGCCGGGACTAGAGACAGATACGCAGTATTTT. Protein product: CASSMPGLETDTQYF.